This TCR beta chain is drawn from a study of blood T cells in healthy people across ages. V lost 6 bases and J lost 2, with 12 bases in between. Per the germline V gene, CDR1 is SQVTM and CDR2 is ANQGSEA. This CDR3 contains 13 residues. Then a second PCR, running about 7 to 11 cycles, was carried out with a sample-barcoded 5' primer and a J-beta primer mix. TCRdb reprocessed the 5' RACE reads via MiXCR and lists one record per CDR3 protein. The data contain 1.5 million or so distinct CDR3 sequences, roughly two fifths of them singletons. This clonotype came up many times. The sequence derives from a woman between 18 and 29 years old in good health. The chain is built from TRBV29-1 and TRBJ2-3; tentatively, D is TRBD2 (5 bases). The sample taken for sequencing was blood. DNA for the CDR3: TGCAGCGTCGCGACGAGGGCCACAGATACGCAGTATTTT. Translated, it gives CSVATRATDTQYF.